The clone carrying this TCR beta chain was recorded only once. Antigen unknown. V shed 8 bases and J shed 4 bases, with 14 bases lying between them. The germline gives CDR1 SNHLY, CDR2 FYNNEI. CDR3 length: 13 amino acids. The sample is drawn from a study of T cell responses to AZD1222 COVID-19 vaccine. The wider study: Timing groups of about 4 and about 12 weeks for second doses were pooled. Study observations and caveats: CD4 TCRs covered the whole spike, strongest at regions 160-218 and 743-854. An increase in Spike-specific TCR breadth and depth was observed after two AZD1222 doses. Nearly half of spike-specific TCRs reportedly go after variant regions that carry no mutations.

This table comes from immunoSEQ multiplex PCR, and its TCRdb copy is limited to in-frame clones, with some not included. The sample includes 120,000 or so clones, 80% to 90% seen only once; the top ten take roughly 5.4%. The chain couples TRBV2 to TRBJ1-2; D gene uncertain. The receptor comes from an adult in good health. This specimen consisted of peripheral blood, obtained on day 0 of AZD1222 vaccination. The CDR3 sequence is CASLTGPTYGYTF. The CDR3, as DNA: TGTGCCAGCCTTACTGGGCCCACCTATGGCTACACCTTC. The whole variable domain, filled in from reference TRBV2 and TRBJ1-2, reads EPEVTQTPSHQVTQMGQEVILRCVPISNHLYFYWYRQILGQKVEFLVSFYNNEISEKSEIFDDQFSVERPDGSNFTLKIRSTKLEDSAMYFCASLTGPTYGYTFGSGTRLTVV.